These 5 T cell receptor beta chains were sequenced from one sample in a study of cytomegalovirus exposure and HLA in healthy donors. 13 Jbeta primers and 60 Vbeta primers were used for the PCR. Assay: immunoSEQ multiplex PCR; the TCRdb copy retains only in-frame clones and omits some. Of about 150,000 clones listed, almost 80% are singletons. What was sequenced was PBMCs. All receptors come from a woman aged 30 to 39 in good health and CMV-seronegative.

The chain uses TRBV10-3 and TRBJ1-2; 8 bases match TRBD1. The J segment lost 4 bases and the V segment lost 0 bases, leaving 4 bases of the junction unmatched. CDR1 is ENHRY, CDR2 SYGVKD, per germline. The CDR3 runs 15 residues. CDR3 region: CAISESGRGLYGYTF. CDR3 nucleotide sequence: TGTGCCATCAGTGAGTCTGGCAGGGGGCTCTATGGCTACACCTTC.

The rearrangement links TRBV29-1 to TRBJ2-5; 9 positions agree with TRBD2. The ends lost 4 bases at V and 5 bases at J; junction bases unmatched: 14. Germline values: CDR1 SQVTM, CDR2 ANQGSEA. The CDR3 contains 16 residues. DNA of the CDR3: TGCAGCGTTGCAAGTGCGTGGCGGGGGGGCCCCGAGACCCAGTACTTC. It encodes CSVASAWRGGPETQYF.

The chain uses TRBV6-5 and TRBJ1-3; weak D call: TRBD1 (6 bases). The CDR3 loop spans 15 amino acids. Germline CDR1 MNHEY, CDR2 SVGAGI. V was cut by 5 bases and J by 0 bases, with 11 bases left in between. The CDR3 loop reads CASSRTASSGNTIYF. The CDR3 DNA reads TGTGCCAGCAGTAGGACAGCGAGCTCTGGAAACACCATATATTTT.

V gene TRBV19 combines with J gene TRBJ1-2; tentative D call: TRBD1 (6 bases). Trimming pared 4 bases from V and 3 bases from J, leaving 12 bases between. The CDR3 is 14 residues long. The V gene's germline CDR1 is LNHDA and CDR2 SQIVND (reference sequence). CDR3 DNA sequence: TGTGCCAGTAGTACAACAGGGATGGACTATGGCTACACCTTC. It encodes CASSTTGMDYGYTF.

The chain joins TRBV27 to TRBJ1-4; D is perhaps TRBD1 (6 bases). V dropped 2 bases and J dropped 6 bases, with 13 bases sitting between them. Germline lookup yields CDR1 MNHEY and CDR2 SMNVEV (reference sequence). The length of the CDR3 is 15 residues. This CDR3 reads CASSLKAGAYEKLFF. The CDR3 DNA sequence: TGTGCCAGCAGTTTAAAAGCAGGGGCTTATGAAAAACTGTTTTTT.